These 24 T cell receptor beta chains were all obtained from the same sample, sequenced in a study of T cells in tuberculosis (dated by TCRdb to the late 2010s). The library was prepared using the immunoSEQ multiplex PCR assay. Not all clones reach the TCRdb copy of this immuneACCESS table, which keeps in-frame sequences only. Checked studies attribute under half of the gap to unresolved V genes and leave the rest unexplained. In this sample the table shows some 60,000 clones, 81% of which occur a single time. 9.5% to 15% of the sample rests with the top ten. PBMC were thawed, rested overnight, stained with GMM-loaded CD1B tetramer, a Live/Dead dye and anti-CD3, and then sorted on a FACS Aria II. The CD1B tetramers were loaded with C32 glucose monomycolate that had been purified from Rhodococcus equi. Sample: CD1b-GMM tetramer-negative cells sorted from PBMCs. The cell subset or site label, read with the paper, signifies: T cells not binding CD1B-GMM tetramer, sorted from same donor. The receptors stem from an adult woman with latent tuberculosis.

DNA of the CDR3: TGTGCCAGCAGTTCGGACTATAACTCCTACGAGCAGTACTTC. Encoded protein: CASSSDYNSYEQYF. The rearrangement links TRBV6-1 to TRBJ2-7; the D gene is possibly TRBD2 (6 bases). V lost 5 bases to trimming and J lost 0 bases, with 11 bases between them. Germline lookup yields CDR1 MNHNS and CDR2 SASEGT. This CDR3 region has 14 residues.

This clone came up a few times. The chain employs TRBV6-1 and TRBJ2-7, with 14 bases aligning to TRBD2. The CDR3 has 15 amino acids. The V gene's germline CDR1 is MNHNS and CDR2 SASEGT. V shed 7 bases, J shed 9 bases, and the junction held 11 bases outside the gene matches. For the CDR3, the DNA is TGTGCCAGCAACACAGGGACTAGCGGGAGTCCGGCGCAGTACTTC. Protein: CASNTGTSGSPAQYF.

The gene calls are TRBV11-2 and TRBJ2-5, with 7 bases matching TRBD1. J gave up 5 bases and V 4 bases, and 19 bases lay outside the gene matches. Germline V lookup: CDR1 SGHAT, CDR2 FQNNGV. The CDR3 has 18 amino acids. The CDR3 region has the DNA TGTGCCAGCAGCTCAATTATGGGCGGTAGGGGGCAAGGGGAGACCCAGTACTTC. This codes for CASSSIMGGRGQGETQYF.

The V call is TRBV5-6, the J call TRBJ1-1; 8 bases line up with TRBD1. In germline, CDR1 is SGHDT, CDR2 YYEEEE. The trim removed 7 bases at V and 1 base at J, leaving 3 bases unmatched. This CDR3 spans 13 amino acids. CDR3 DNA: TGTGCCAGCCTGGACAGGGCGAACACTGAAGCTTTCTTT. Its translation: CASLDRANTEAFF.

The chain has TRBV5-4 and TRBJ1-1, with no clear D. CDR1 is SGHNT, CDR2 YYREEE, per germline (reference sequence). This CDR3 contains 13 residues. The germline V and J ends were trimmed by 2 bases and 1 base, with 6 bases remaining between them. CDR3 residues: CASSFRQNTEAFF. CDR3 sequence (DNA): TGTGCCAGCAGCTTCCGACAGAACACTGAAGCTTTCTTT. Variable domain in full (rest from reference TRBV5-4 and TRBJ1-1): ETGVTQSPTHLIKTRGQQVTLRCSSQSGHNTVSWYQQALGQGPQFIFQYYREEENGRGNFPPRFSGLQFPNYSSELNVNALELDDSALYLCASSFRQNTEAFFGQGTRLTVV.

This clone came up once. J is TRBJ2-6 and V is TRBV5-1; 10 nucleotides line up with TRBD1. The V and J ends lost 2 bases and 0 bases, in that order; junction bases with no gene match: 8. This CDR3 comprises 19 residues. CDR1 is SGHRS and CDR2 is YFSETQ in the germline V gene. CDR3 in amino acids: CASSFLPGTGVSGANVLTF. The CDR3 DNA reads TGCGCCAGCAGCTTTCTGCCCGGGACAGGGGTCTCTGGGGCCAACGTCCTGACTTTC.

This clone showed up just once. The gene calls are TRBV6-1 and TRBJ1-5; TRBD1 agrees at 8 bases. Looked up from germline, CDR1 is MNHNS and CDR2 is SASEGT. CDR3 length equals 19 residues. J lost 1 base, V lost 4 bases, and 15 bases had no gene match. CDR3 sequence: CASSARQGTGGASNQPQHF. In DNA, the CDR3 is TGTGCCAGCAGTGCTCGACAGGGGACGGGAGGTGCGAGCAATCAGCCCCAGCATTTT.

This clone was seen only once. A read error may produce the germline difference seen at one junction end. This CDR3 is also generated by other DNA sequences in the sample. The rearrangement uses TRBV7-2 and TRBJ2-7, with 8 positions matching TRBD1. This CDR3 is 17 amino acids long. The germline gives CDR1 SGHTA, CDR2 FQGNSA. The chain's CDR3 is CASSLGFWTGNPYEQYF. The CDR3 nucleotides read TGCGCCAGCAGCTTAGGATTTTGGACAGGGAATCCCTACGAGCAGTACTTC.

The chain couples TRBV5-1 to TRBJ2-7; 10 nucleotides align to TRBD2. The CDR3 sequence is 18 residues long. The trim removed 3 bases at V and 2 bases at J, leaving 14 bases unmatched. CDR1 is SGHRS and CDR2 is YFSETQ in the germline V gene. The CDR3, as DNA: TGCGCCAGCAGCTCAGGACTAGCGGCTACCCTATCTACCTACGAGCAGTACTTC. Encoded protein: CASSSGLAATLSTYEQYF.

V gene TRBV6-4 combines with J gene TRBJ2-1, with a weak D call TRBD2 (6 bases). Germline V gene sequence: CDR1 MRHNA, CDR2 SNTAGT. The CDR3 extends over 13 amino acids. V was clipped by 4 bases and J by 9 bases, with 13 bases between them. The CDR3 DNA sequence: TGTGCCAGCAGTGCGTGGGAGGACGGTGAGCAGTTCTTC. This translates into CASSAWEDGEQFF.

The CDR3 DNA is TGTGCCAGCAACGACAGGGCTGGGGCCAACGTCCTGACTTTC. This codes for CASNDRAGANVLTF. The rearrangement uses TRBV2 and TRBJ2-6, with 7 bases that match TRBD1. The junction had 2 bases not matched to a gene; V was cut back by 7 bases and J by 2 bases. The length of the CDR3 is 14 residues. Germline CDR1 reads SNHLY; CDR2 reads FYNNEI.

V and J are TRBV6-6 and TRBJ1-2; a possible D gene is TRBD1 (5 bases). Trimming pared 4 bases from V and 11 bases from J, leaving 14 bases between. CDR1 and CDR2 (germline): MNHNY, SVGAGI (reference sequence). The CDR3 sequence is 12 residues long. This CDR3 reads CASSSEAGRYTF. As DNA, the CDR3 is TGTGCCAGCAGTTCCGAGGCGGGACGTTACACCTTC.

The J gene is TRBJ1-6, the V gene TRBV6-1, with 7 bases fitting TRBD1. The V segment lost 7 bases and the J segment 7 bases; nucleotides outside the gene matches: 10. The CDR3 is made up of 15 amino acids. Per the germline V gene, CDR1 is MNHNS and CDR2 is SASEGT. In nucleotides, the CDR3 is TGTGCCAGCAAAAGACAGGGAACCAGAAATTCACCCCTCCACTTT. It specifies CASKRQGTRNSPLHF.

The chain employs TRBV9 and TRBJ1-1, with D possibly being TRBD1 (6 bases). The CDR3 is made up of 15 amino acids. Germline values: CDR1 SGDLS, CDR2 YYNGEE. V was cut by 2 bases and J by 1 base, with 12 bases left in between. The DNA for the CDR3 is TGTGCCAGCAGCGTTTCGGACAGCCCGAACACTGAAGCTTTCTTT. It is translated as CASSVSDSPNTEAFF.

This clone was counted a few times. The chain carries TRBV15 and TRBJ1-1, with unresolved D. Trimming removed 0 bases at V and 7 bases at J, with 6 bases between. The germline V gene has CDR1 LNHNV and CDR2 YYDKDF (reference sequence). The CDR3 loop spans 12 amino acids. In DNA, the CDR3 is TGTGCCACCAGCAGAGACTCCCTTGAAGCTTTCTTT. Its translation: CATSRDSLEAFF.

Only a few counts were recorded for this clone. The J gene is TRBJ1-5, the V gene TRBV28; D uncertain. With 0 bases removed from V and 4 bases from J, the gap between germline ends came to 7 bases. Germline V gene lookup returns CDR1 MDHEN and CDR2 SYDVKM. The CDR3 has 14 residues. CDR3 loop: CASSLWRGNQPQHF. DNA for the CDR3: TGTGCCAGCAGTTTATGGCGAGGAAATCAGCCCCAGCATTTT.

The genes are TRBV5-6 and TRBJ1-5; 9 bases align to TRBD1. The length of the CDR3 is 19 residues. Trimming cost V 0 bases and J 5 bases; bases outside gene matches: 15. Germline CDR1 SGHDT, CDR2 YYEEEE. The CDR3 nucleotides read TGTGCCAGCAGCTTGGCAGTGAGCGGGACAGGGAAAGGGCATCAGCCCCAGCATTTT. Its translation is CASSLAVSGTGKGHQPQHF. Based on the CDR3 plus reference TRBV5-6 and TRBJ1-5, the full variable domain is DAGVTQSPTHLIKTRGQQVTLRCSPKSGHDTVSWYQQALGQGPQFIFQYYEEEERQRGNFPDRFSGHQFPNYSSELNVNALLLGDSALYLCASSLAVSGTGKGHQPQHFGDGTRLSIL.

This clone was counted a few times. The chain is built from TRBV20-1 and TRBJ1-4; D remains ambiguous. Germline CDR1 DFQATT, CDR2 SNEGSKA (reference sequence). Trimming took 3 bases from V and 8 from J, leaving 7 bases between them. This CDR3 has 11 amino acids. CDR3 protein: CSARGGEKLFF. The CDR3 nucleotides read TGCAGTGCTAGGGGAGGAGAAAAACTGTTTTTT.

The CDR3 sequence is CSVASDGYSYEQYF. The CDR3 nucleotides are TGCAGCGTCGCATCAGACGGGTATTCTTACGAGCAGTACTTC. This sequence joins TRBV29-1 and TRBJ2-7; the D is unclear. Germline V gene sequence: CDR1 SQVTM, CDR2 ANQGSEA. V lost 6 bases and J 4 bases, leaving 19 bases between the germline ends. The CDR3 covers 14 residues.

The V call is TRBV28, the J call TRBJ2-7; 8 bases agree with TRBD2. Germline CDR1 reads MDHEN; CDR2 reads SYDVKM. The CDR3 is made up of 14 amino acids. With 5 bases clipped from V and 3 bases from J, the junction kept 6 bases outside the gene matches. CDR3 DNA sequence: TGTGCCAGCAGTCTGACTAGCGATCACTACGAGCAGTACTTC. Amino acids: CASSLTSDHYEQYF. The variable domain in full, completed from reference TRBV28 and TRBJ2-7, reads DVKVTQSSRYLVKRTGEKVFLECVQDMDHENMFWYRQDPGLGLRLIYFSYDVKMKEKGDIPEGYSVSREKKERFSLILESASTNQTSMYLCASSLTSDHYEQYFGPGTRLTVT.

V gene TRBV29-1 combines with J gene TRBJ2-4; TRBD1 matches at 9 bases. The germline CDR1 and CDR2 sequences are SQVTM and ANQGSEA. The CDR3 contains 13 residues. V dropped 5 bases and J dropped 3; count of bases not matched to a gene: 2. The CDR3 region is CSVLDRGKNIQYF. The CDR3 region has the DNA TGCAGCGTTCTGGACAGGGGCAAAAACATTCAGTACTTC.

In its sample, this clone was seen once. The chain uses TRBV6-6 and TRBJ2-5; D may be TRBD2 (6 bases). The CDR3 sequence is 14 residues long. Germline assignment: CDR1 MNHNY and CDR2 SVGAGI (reference sequence). Trimming removed 6 bases at V and 7 bases at J, with 18 bases between. DNA of the CDR3: TGTGCCAGCAGCCTAGTTTCCGGGAGTGGGACCCAGTACTTC. Protein sequence: CASSLVSGSGTQYF.

The chain is built from TRBV20-1 and TRBJ2-5; no definite D call. The CDR3 spans 11 residues. Germline lookup yields CDR1 DFQATT and CDR2 SNEGSKA (reference sequence). Deletions cut 3 bases from V and 5 bases from J, with 7 bases between. The CDR3 sequence: CSASLGETQYF. CDR3 in DNA: TGCAGTGCTAGCCTCGGGGAGACCCAGTACTTC.

The CDR3 region has the DNA TGCGCCAGCAGCTTGAAGGGGGACGCCTACGAGCAGTACTTC. Protein sequence: CASSLKGDAYEQYF. The chain carries TRBV5-1 and TRBJ2-5; D perhaps matches TRBD1 (6 bases). The DNA end is a closer match to TRBJ2-7, so the J assignment may be wrong. This CDR3 spans 14 amino acids. The germline gives CDR1 SGHRS, CDR2 YFSETQ.